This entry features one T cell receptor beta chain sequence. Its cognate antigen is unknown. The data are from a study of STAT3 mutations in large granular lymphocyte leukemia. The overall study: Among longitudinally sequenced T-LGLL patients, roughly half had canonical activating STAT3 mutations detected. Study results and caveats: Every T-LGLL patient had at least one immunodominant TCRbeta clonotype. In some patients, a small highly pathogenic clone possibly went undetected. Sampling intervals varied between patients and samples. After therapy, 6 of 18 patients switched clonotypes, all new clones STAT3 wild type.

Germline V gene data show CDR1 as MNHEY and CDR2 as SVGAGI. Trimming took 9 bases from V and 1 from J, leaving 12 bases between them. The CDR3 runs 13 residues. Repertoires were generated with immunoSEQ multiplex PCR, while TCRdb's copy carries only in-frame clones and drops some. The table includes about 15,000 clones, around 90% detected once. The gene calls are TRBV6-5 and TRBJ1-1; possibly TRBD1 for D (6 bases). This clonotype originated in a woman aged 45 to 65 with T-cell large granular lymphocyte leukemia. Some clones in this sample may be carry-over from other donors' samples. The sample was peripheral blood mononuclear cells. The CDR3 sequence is CASRTVRNTEAFF. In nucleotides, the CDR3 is TGTGCCAGTCGGACAGTCAGGAACACTGAAGCTTTCTTT.